This T cell receptor beta chain was captured in a study of blood T cell repertoires in COVID-19. Sequencing was performed with immunoSEQ multiplex PCR; in TCRdb, only in-frame clones are kept and a portion is missing. Counted here are more than 200,000 clones, around 90% occurring once; the ten biggest clones make up 1.5% to 2%. Germline V gene lookup returns CDR1 MDHEN and CDR2 SYDVKM. Trimming took 0 bases from V and 7 from J; bases not matched to a gene: 6. This CDR3 has 16 amino acids. Sequenced input: peripheral blood. This TCR came from a man between 65 and 79 years old with acute or convalescent COVID-19. The chain recombines TRBV28 with TRBJ2-1; 10 bases align to TRBD2. CDR3 sequence: CASSLWASGRLNEQFF. In nucleotides, the CDR3 is TGTGCCAGCAGTTTATGGGCTAGCGGGAGACTAAATGAGCAGTTCTTC.